These 21 T cell receptor beta chains were all obtained from the same sample, sequenced in a study of T cells in localized non-small cell lung cancer. The protocol was immunoSEQ multiplex PCR, while the TCRdb copy is restricted to in-frame clones and leaves out a portion. The sample lists about 54,000 clones; over 80% were seen once. The sequences come from peripheral blood, collected before any cancer treatment. The receptors were sampled from a female donor older than 55 with stage II squamous cell lung carcinoma.

The V call is TRBV10-2, the J call TRBJ1-1; the D gene is possibly TRBD1 (5 bases). V shed 3 bases and J shed 6 bases, with 23 bases lying between them. Per germline, CDR1 WSHSY and CDR2 SAAADI. This CDR3 region has 17 residues. This CDR3 reads CASSDFATVASTPEAFF. Here the CDR3 DNA reads TGCGCCAGCAGTGATTTCGCGACAGTTGCTTCGACCCCTGAAGCTTTCTTT.

This chain connects TRBV7-8 to TRBJ1-5; D gene ambiguous. The CDR3 is 15 residues long. Germline V gene lookup returns CDR1 SGHVS and CDR2 FQNEAQ. Trimming cost V 1 base and J 1 base, with 8 bases left between them. Here the CDR3 reads CASSLGGSSNQPQHF. The CDR3 region has the DNA TGTGCCAGCAGCTTAGGAGGGAGCAGCAATCAGCCCCAGCATTTT.

This chain connects TRBV2 to TRBJ2-5, with 8 bases matching TRBD2. The CDR3 runs to 16 residues. The germline CDR1 and CDR2 sequences are SNHLY and FYNNEI. The J segment lost 3 bases and the V segment lost 5 bases, leaving 11 bases of the junction unmatched. The CDR3 loop is CASSSTPRGAKETQYF. CDR3 DNA: TGTGCCAGCAGTTCCACCCCGCGGGGGGCTAAAGAGACCCAGTACTTC.

The chain uses TRBV5-1 and TRBJ1-3, with a tentative D call TRBD1 (5 bases). Trimming cost V 0 bases and J 4 bases, with 8 bases left between them. Germline CDR1 reads SGHRS; CDR2 reads YFSETQ. This CDR3 has 14 residues. The CDR3 loop is CASSLEQAGNTIYF. The CDR3 region has the DNA TGCGCCAGCAGCTTGGAACAGGCCGGAAACACCATATATTTT.

The J gene is TRBJ1-1, the V gene TRBV6-1, with D uncertain. V dropped 2 bases and J dropped 5 bases, with 9 bases sitting between them. From germline, CDR1 is MNHNS and CDR2 SASEGT. The CDR3 extends over 13 amino acids. The DNA for the CDR3 is TGTGCCAGCAGTGAAAGGCGGGAGACTGAAGCTTTCTTT. Protein: CASSERRETEAFF.

The CDR3 region is CASSSDRGQSEAFF. The CDR3 DNA is TGTGCCAGCAGCTCGGACAGGGGGCAATCTGAAGCTTTCTTT. The chain is built from TRBV7-3 and TRBJ1-1, with TRBD1 matching 11 bases. Germline V gene lookup returns CDR1 SGHTA and CDR2 FQGTGA. The CDR3 runs 14 residues. J lost 6 bases, V lost 4 bases, and 4 bases had no gene match.

The rearrangement uses TRBV7-9 and TRBJ1-1; 7 bases match TRBD1. The CDR3 spans 15 residues. Germline CDR1 is SEHNR and CDR2 is FQNEAQ (reference sequence). With 5 bases clipped from V and 0 bases from J, the junction kept 6 bases outside the gene matches. The CDR3 nucleotides are TGTGCCAGCAGCGGTTGGGACAGTATGAACACTGAAGCTTTCTTT. Protein product: CASSGWDSMNTEAFF.

This clone was seen only once. This chain uses TRBV19 with TRBJ1-6; 7 bases are shared with TRBD1. V trimming: 5 bases; J trimming: 6 bases; junction bases outside the gene matches: 10. Germline CDR1 reads LNHDA; CDR2 reads SQIVND (reference sequence). The length of the CDR3 is 16 residues. The CDR3 DNA reads TGTGCCAGTAGTGCCAACCCGGGACAGAGTAATTCACCCCTCCACTTT. Residues: CASSANPGQSNSPLHF. Full variable domain (missing parts from reference TRBV19 and TRBJ1-6): DGGITQSPKYLFRKEGQNVTLSCEQNLNHDAMYWYRQDPGQGLRLIYYSQIVNDFQKGDIAEGYSVSREKKESFPLTVTSAQKNPTAFYLCASSANPGQSNSPLHFGNGTRLTVT.

This rearrangement joins TRBV2 to TRBJ2-1, with TRBD2 as a possible D gene (5 bases). V lost 1 base to trimming and J lost 6 bases, with 10 bases between them. This CDR3 has 14 amino acids. Per germline, CDR1 SNHLY and CDR2 FYNNEI. CDR3 sequence (DNA): TGTGCCAGCAGTGAAGGTGGGGAGATCAATGAGCAGTTCTTC. This sequence encodes CASSEGGEINEQFF. The full variable domain, its missing parts supplied by reference TRBV2 and TRBJ2-1, is EPEVTQTPSHQVTQMGQEVILRCVPISNHLYFYWYRQILGQKVEFLVSFYNNEISEKSEIFDDQFSVERPDGSNFTLKIRSTKLEDSAMYFCASSEGGEINEQFFGPGTRLTVL.

The chain combines TRBV7-3 with TRBJ1-1; the D gene is possibly TRBD1 (5 bases). The V and J ends lost 1 base and 4 bases respectively, with 16 bases between them. The CDR3 is 16 residues long. From germline, CDR1 is SGHTA and CDR2 FQGTGA. The CDR3 is CASSLKEARGGTEAFF. The CDR3 DNA reads as TGTGCCAGCAGCTTAAAGGAGGCGAGGGGCGGCACTGAAGCTTTCTTT.

The chain recombines TRBV10-3 with TRBJ2-5, with D possibly matching TRBD2 (7 bases). Germline assignment: CDR1 ENHRY and CDR2 SYGVKD. V dropped 9 bases and J dropped 1 base, with 15 bases sitting between them. The CDR3 runs to 14 residues. The DNA of the CDR3 is TGTGCCATAGGACTGGGGGGGGCCCAAGAGACCCAGTACTTC. This sequence encodes CAIGLGGAQETQYF.

The rearrangement joins TRBV30 to TRBJ2-2, with 7 bases identical to TRBD2. From germline, CDR1 is GTSNPN and CDR2 SVGIG (reference sequence). J lost 4 bases, V lost 1 base, and 6 bases had no gene match. The CDR3 length is 15 residues. CDR3 loop: CAWSGSGGITGELFF. In DNA form, the CDR3 reads TGTGCCTGGAGTGGATCCGGGGGGATCACCGGGGAGCTGTTTTTT.

V is TRBV5-6 and J is TRBJ1-6, with 8 bases that match TRBD1. V shed 4 bases, J shed 7 bases, and the junction held 7 bases outside the gene matches. CDR3 length: 15 amino acids. Germline CDR1 SGHDT, CDR2 YYEEEE. In nucleotides, the CDR3 is TGTGCCAGCAGCCCTGGCGCAGGGGGCAATTCACCCCTCCACTTT. The encoded protein is CASSPGAGGNSPLHF.

The V and J genes are TRBV7-2 and TRBJ1-3; unclear D gene. Germline V gene lookup returns CDR1 SGHTA and CDR2 FQGNSA. This CDR3 is 15 amino acids long. V was cut by 4 bases and J by 2 bases, with 12 bases left in between. The chain's CDR3 is CASSSLARTGNTIYF. In DNA, the CDR3 is TGTGCCAGCAGCTCTTTGGCCAGGACTGGAAACACCATATATTTT.

This clone was found many times. The rearrangement links TRBV7-3 to TRBJ1-6, with TRBD1 as a possible D gene (5 bases). This CDR3 is 16 amino acids long. With 5 bases removed from V and 7 bases from J, the gap between germline ends came to 18 bases. Germline V gene lookup returns CDR1 SGHTA and CDR2 FQGTGA. The CDR3 coding sequence is TGTGCCAGCAGCCTCAACCCCAGGGTCGGAAATTCACCCCTCCACTTT. Its translation: CASSLNPRVGNSPLHF. The variable domain in full, with the rest retrieved from reference TRBV7-3 and TRBJ1-6, is GAGVSQTPSNKVTEKGKYVELRCDPISGHTALYWYRQSLGQGPEFLIYFQGTGAADDSGLPNDRFFAVRPEGSVSTLKIQRTERGDSAVYLCASSLNPRVGNSPLHFGNGTRLTVT.

The genes are TRBV28 and TRBJ1-6; the D gene is possibly TRBD1 (5 bases). The CDR3 consists of 13 residues. V gave up 10 bases and J gave up 10 bases, with 17 bases separating them. The germline gives CDR1 MDHEN, CDR2 SYDVKM. The CDR3 here is CATLGGGTSPLHF. In DNA, the CDR3 is TGTGCCACCCTCGGTGGGGGGACCTCACCCCTCCACTTT.

The rearrangement uses TRBV28 and TRBJ1-1; no definite D call. V was clipped by 3 bases and J by 5 bases, with 7 bases between them. The germline V gene has CDR1 MDHEN and CDR2 SYDVKM. The CDR3 spans 12 residues. The chain's CDR3 is CASSFADTEAFF. The CDR3 coding sequence is TGTGCCAGCAGTTTCGCGGATACTGAAGCTTTCTTT. The full variable domain, its missing parts supplied by reference TRBV28 and TRBJ1-1, is DVKVTQSSRYLVKRTGEKVFLECVQDMDHENMFWYRQDPGLGLRLIYFSYDVKMKEKGDIPEGYSVSREKKERFSLILESASTNQTSMYLCASSFADTEAFFGQGTRLTVV.

The gene calls are TRBV5-4 and TRBJ1-2; 10 bases map to TRBD1. This CDR3 region has 15 residues. The trim removed 4 bases at V and 8 bases at J, leaving 11 bases unmatched. Germline V gives CDR1 SGHNT, CDR2 YYREEE (reference sequence). CDR3 amino acids: CASSPAGQGHIGYTF. The DNA for the CDR3 is TGTGCCAGCAGCCCTGCGGGACAGGGGCACATCGGCTACACCTTC.

The CDR3 DNA reads as TGTGCCAGCAGCCTCTTACAGGGCAACGGGGAGCTGTTTTTT. Encoded protein: CASSLLQGNGELFF. The V and J genes are TRBV7-9 and TRBJ2-2; D might be TRBD1 (6 bases). Looked up from germline, CDR1 is SEHNR and CDR2 is FQNEAQ (reference sequence). This CDR3 has 14 amino acids. The V end was cut by 5 bases, the J end by 7 bases, with 14 bases between.

The chain is built from TRBV15 and TRBJ1-4; 9 bases agree with TRBD1. The germline V gene has CDR1 LNHNV and CDR2 YYDKDF (reference sequence). CDR3 length equals 16 residues. V shed 3 bases and J 7 bases; nucleotides not matched to a gene: 9. For the CDR3, the DNA is TGTGCCACCAGCAGCTTTTCCGGGACAGGGTCTGAAAAACTGTTTTTT. Translating it yields CATSSFSGTGSEKLFF.

The V call is TRBV19, the J call TRBJ1-2; 7 nucleotides match TRBD1. Per germline, CDR1 LNHDA and CDR2 SQIVND (reference sequence). This CDR3 comprises 14 residues. J gave up 0 bases and V 5 bases, and 3 bases lay outside the gene matches. CDR3: CASSSTGANYGYTF. CDR3 DNA sequence: TGTGCCAGTAGTTCTACAGGGGCTAACTATGGCTACACCTTC. Full variable domain (outside the CDR3, taken from reference TRBV19 and TRBJ1-2): DGGITQSPKYLFRKEGQNVTLSCEQNLNHDAMYWYRQDPGQGLRLIYYSQIVNDFQKGDIAEGYSVSREKKESFPLTVTSAQKNPTAFYLCASSSTGANYGYTFGSGTRLTVV.